The rows below give T cell receptor beta chains drawn from one sample of a study of siplizumab effects on memory and regulatory T cells. Profiling relied on immunoSEQ multiplex PCR, and the TCRdb table lists in-frame clones only, not all of them. Of approximately 100,000 clones listed, just over 90% are singletons. The material sequenced was non-Treg CD4+ T cells sorted from blood. These receptors all stem from a human donor in good health. The CDR3 runs from the conserved cysteine through the conserved F or W. A D gene is named only where the DNA matches it firmly. Only part of the rows carry a size: once, few, many, or a class if the clone is expanded.

cdr3_nt: TGCGCCAGCAGCCGCGTTGGGGACAGGGGAGACATTCAGTACTTC
cdr3_aa: CASSRVGDRGDIQYF
clone_size: .
j_call: TRBJ2-4
d_call: TRBD1
v_call: TRBV4-1

cdr3_nt: TGTGCCAGCAGCGTAGGGGTAGCGGGGGGGACAGATACGCAGTATTTT
cdr3_aa: CASSVGVAGGTDTQYF
clone_size: once
j_call: TRBJ2-3
d_call: TRBD2
v_call: TRBV9

cdr3_nt: TGCAGCGTGGAGGGAAAAAATAGTCGCGAGCAGTACTTC
cdr3_aa: CSVEGKNSREQYF
clone_size: .
j_call: TRBJ2-7
d_call: .
v_call: TRBV29-1

cdr3_nt: TGTGCCAGCAGTCCTTTGTGGCAGAATTTCGGCTATGGCTACACCTTC
cdr3_aa: CASSPLWQNFGYGYTF
clone_size: .
j_call: TRBJ1-2
d_call: .
v_call: TRBV11-2

cdr3_nt: TGTGCCAGCAGCTCGCAGGGGCCCCATCAGCCCCAGCATTTT
cdr3_aa: CASSSQGPHQPQHF
clone_size: few
j_call: TRBJ1-5
d_call: .
v_call: TRBV7-9

cdr3_nt: TGTGCCAGCAGCGCCCCGAGACCTGGAAACACCATATATTTT
cdr3_aa: CASSAPRPGNTIYF
clone_size: .
j_call: TRBJ1-3
d_call: .
v_call: TRBV9

cdr3_nt: TGTGCCAGCAGCCCACGGGCAGGGATTTATGGCTACACCTTC
cdr3_aa: CASSPRAGIYGYTF
clone_size: .
j_call: TRBJ1-2
d_call: .
v_call: TRBV7-3

cdr3_nt: TGCGCCAGCAGTGAGCCCCTGGCGACCCAGTACTTC
cdr3_aa: CASSEPLATQYF
clone_size: .
j_call: TRBJ2-5
d_call: .
v_call: TRBV10-2

cdr3_nt: TGTGCCAACAGCCCCGAGGCGGGGCCTGGAAACACCATATATTTT
cdr3_aa: CANSPEAGPGNTIYF
clone_size: .
j_call: TRBJ1-3
d_call: .
v_call: TRBV7-3

cdr3_nt: TGCGCCAGCAGCTTGGAAGTAGGGACCAACACCGGGGAGCTGTTTTTT
cdr3_aa: CASSLEVGTNTGELFF
clone_size: .
j_call: TRBJ2-2
d_call: .
v_call: TRBV5-1

cdr3_nt: TGCGCCAGCAGCCAACAGTTCTCCTACGAGCAGTACTTC
cdr3_aa: CASSQQFSYEQYF
clone_size: .
j_call: TRBJ2-7
d_call: .
v_call: TRBV4-1

cdr3_nt: TGTGCCAGCAGTACAGAGGAGACCCAGTACTTC
cdr3_aa: CASSTEETQYF
clone_size: .
j_call: TRBJ2-5
d_call: .
v_call: TRBV2

cdr3_nt: TGCGCCAGCAGCTTGACAGGGTACGGAAACACCATATATTTT
cdr3_aa: CASSLTGYGNTIYF
clone_size: .
j_call: TRBJ1-3
d_call: .
v_call: TRBV5-1

cdr3_nt: TGTGCCAGCAGCCCGGCGGACAGGACAAACTATGGCTACACCTTC
cdr3_aa: CASSPADRTNYGYTF
clone_size: .
j_call: TRBJ1-2
d_call: TRBD1
v_call: TRBV9

cdr3_nt: TGTGCCAGCAGCTTAGGTCCTAGCACAGATACGCAGTATTTT
cdr3_aa: CASSLGPSTDTQYF
clone_size: .
j_call: TRBJ2-3
d_call: .
v_call: TRBV5-4

cdr3_nt: TGTGCCAGCAGCTTAGGAACTAGCGTATACGAGCAGTACTTC
cdr3_aa: CASSLGTSVYEQYF
clone_size: once
j_call: TRBJ2-7
d_call: TRBD2
v_call: TRBV7-3

cdr3_nt: TGTGCCAGCAGTAGTGGGGGAAATGAGCAGTTCTTC
cdr3_aa: CASSSGGNEQFF
clone_size: .
j_call: TRBJ2-1
d_call: .
v_call: TRBV27

cdr3_nt: TGTGCCAGCAGCCTAGACCAGGGGACGCGCGAGCAGTACTTC
cdr3_aa: CASSLDQGTREQYF
clone_size: .
j_call: TRBJ2-7
d_call: .
v_call: TRBV14

cdr3_nt: TGTGCCAGCAGCCCCCGAGTCTCCACTGAAGCTTTCTTT
cdr3_aa: CASSPRVSTEAFF
clone_size: .
j_call: TRBJ1-1
d_call: .
v_call: TRBV7-2

cdr3_nt: TGTGCCAGCAGGGACAGGGGGCCCACTGAAGCTTTCTTT
cdr3_aa: CASRDRGPTEAFF
clone_size: once
j_call: TRBJ1-1
d_call: TRBD1
v_call: TRBV2

cdr3_nt: TGTGCCAGCAGCTACCGGGACAGGGGCTACGAGCAGTACTTC
cdr3_aa: CASSYRDRGYEQYF
clone_size: .
j_call: TRBJ2-7
d_call: TRBD1
v_call: TRBV7-7

cdr3_nt: TGCGCCAGCAGCCCAGGGACGCTGGACTACGAGCAGTACTTC
cdr3_aa: CASSPGTLDYEQYF
clone_size: .
j_call: TRBJ2-7
d_call: .
v_call: TRBV4-1

cdr3_nt: TGTGCCATCAGTGATGACACACTTGGGGAGCTGTTTTTT
cdr3_aa: CAISDDTLGELFF
clone_size: .
j_call: TRBJ2-2
d_call: .
v_call: TRBV10-3

cdr3_nt: TGCGCCAGCAGCTTGGTAGTAGAGACCCAGTACTTC
cdr3_aa: CASSLVVETQYF
clone_size: once
j_call: TRBJ2-5
d_call: .
v_call: TRBV5-1

cdr3_nt: TGTGCCAGCAGCTTGGCCGGACAGGGTAATTTAAATGAGCAGTTCTTC
cdr3_aa: CASSLAGQGNLNEQFF
clone_size: .
j_call: TRBJ2-1
d_call: TRBD1
v_call: TRBV7-2

cdr3_nt: TGTGCCTGGACAAGCGGCGGGGAAAAACTGTTTTTT
cdr3_aa: CAWTSGGEKLFF
clone_size: .
j_call: TRBJ1-4
d_call: .
v_call: TRBV30

cdr3_nt: TGCGCCAGCAGCCAAGAGGGGCGGCAAGAGCAGTTCTTC
cdr3_aa: CASSQEGRQEQFF
clone_size: .
j_call: TRBJ2-1
d_call: .
v_call: TRBV4-3

cdr3_nt: TGTGCCAGCAGTCTCGGGGGTCAAGAGACCCAGTACTTC
cdr3_aa: CASSLGGQETQYF
clone_size: .
j_call: TRBJ2-5
d_call: .
v_call: TRBV7-3

cdr3_nt: TGTGCCACCAGCAGAGATCTCGCTGCGAACACCGGGGAGCTGTTTTTT
cdr3_aa: CATSRDLAANTGELFF
clone_size: once
j_call: TRBJ2-2
d_call: .
v_call: TRBV15

cdr3_nt: TGTGCCAGCAGAACGGGAGCGGGGGCATATACGCAGTATTTT
cdr3_aa: CASRTGAGAYTQYF
clone_size: .
j_call: TRBJ2-3
d_call: TRBD2
v_call: TRBV6-5

cdr3_nt: TGTGCCAGCGGGGACTACCACCAAGAGACCCAGTACTTC
cdr3_aa: CASGDYHQETQYF
clone_size: .
j_call: TRBJ2-5
d_call: TRBD2
v_call: TRBV10-3

cdr3_nt: TGTGCCAGCAATTCGTTAGGGGAGGAAAAACTGTTTTTT
cdr3_aa: CASNSLGEEKLFF
clone_size: once
j_call: TRBJ1-4
d_call: .
v_call: TRBV5-5

cdr3_nt: TGTGCCAGCTCATCCGGACAGGGTACCAACGTCCTGACTTTC
cdr3_aa: CASSSGQGTNVLTF
clone_size: .
j_call: TRBJ2-6
d_call: TRBD1
v_call: TRBV18

cdr3_nt: TGTGCCAGCAGCGACAGGGCGCGAGCTTTCTTT
cdr3_aa: CASSDRARAFF
clone_size: .
j_call: TRBJ1-1
d_call: TRBD1
v_call: TRBV28

cdr3_nt: TGTGCCAGCAGCGTAGGACACAGCCTGAACACTGAAGCTTTCTTT
cdr3_aa: CASSVGHSLNTEAFF
clone_size: .
j_call: TRBJ1-1
d_call: .
v_call: TRBV9

cdr3_nt: TGTGCCAGCAGCGCTGGGGGGGAGCCACCCCTCCACTTT
cdr3_aa: CASSAGGEPPLHF
clone_size: .
j_call: TRBJ1-6
d_call: .
v_call: TRBV9

cdr3_nt: TGCGCCAGCAGCCAAGGGGGCAGGGGGAATGAGCAGTTCTTC
cdr3_aa: CASSQGGRGNEQFF
clone_size: .
j_call: TRBJ2-1
d_call: TRBD1
v_call: TRBV4-3

cdr3_nt: TGTGCCAGCAGTTACTCGAATGCGGGGCCCCAGCATTTT
cdr3_aa: CASSYSNAGPQHF
clone_size: .
j_call: TRBJ1-5
d_call: .
v_call: TRBV6-5

cdr3_nt: TGTGCCAGCAGCGCTGGGACAGGGGGCTTCTACGAGCAGTACTTC
cdr3_aa: CASSAGTGGFYEQYF
clone_size: .
j_call: TRBJ2-7
d_call: TRBD1
v_call: TRBV9

cdr3_nt: TGTGCCATCAGTGGAGGACAGACGGCAGATGCAACTAATGAAAAACTGTTTTTT
cdr3_aa: CAISGGQTADATNEKLFF
clone_size: .
j_call: TRBJ1-4
d_call: .
v_call: TRBV10-3

cdr3_nt: TGTGCCAGCAGCCAAGATGCGGGGGGGCTCGAGCAGTTCTTC
cdr3_aa: CASSQDAGGLEQFF
clone_size: once
j_call: TRBJ2-1
d_call: TRBD2
v_call: TRBV4-2

cdr3_nt: TGTGCCATCCGGGGAGGCGGGGGAAGGGGCACAGATACGCAGTATTTT
cdr3_aa: CAIRGGGGRGTDTQYF
clone_size: .
j_call: TRBJ2-3
d_call: TRBD2
v_call: TRBV10-3